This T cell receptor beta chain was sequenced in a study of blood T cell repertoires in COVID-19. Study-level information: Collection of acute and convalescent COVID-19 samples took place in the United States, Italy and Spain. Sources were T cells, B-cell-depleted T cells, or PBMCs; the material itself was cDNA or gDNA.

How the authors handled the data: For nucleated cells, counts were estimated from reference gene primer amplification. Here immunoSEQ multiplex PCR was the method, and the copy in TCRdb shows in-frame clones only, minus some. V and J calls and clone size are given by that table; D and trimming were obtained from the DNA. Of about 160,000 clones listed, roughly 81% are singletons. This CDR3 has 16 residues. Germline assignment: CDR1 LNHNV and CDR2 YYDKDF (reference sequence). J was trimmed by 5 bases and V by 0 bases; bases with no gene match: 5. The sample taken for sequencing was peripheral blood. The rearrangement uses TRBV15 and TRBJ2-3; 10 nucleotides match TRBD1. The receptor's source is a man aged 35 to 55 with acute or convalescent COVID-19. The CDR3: CATSRDGDRGIDTQYF. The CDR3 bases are TGTGCCACCAGCAGAGATGGGGACAGGGGTATAGATACGCAGTATTTT. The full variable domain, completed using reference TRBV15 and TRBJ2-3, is DAMVIQNPRYQVTQFGKPVTLSCSQTLNHNVMYWYQQKSSQAPKLLFHYYDKDFNNEADTPDNFQSRRPNTSFCFLDIRSPGLGDTAMYLCATSRDGDRGIDTQYFGPGTRLTVL.